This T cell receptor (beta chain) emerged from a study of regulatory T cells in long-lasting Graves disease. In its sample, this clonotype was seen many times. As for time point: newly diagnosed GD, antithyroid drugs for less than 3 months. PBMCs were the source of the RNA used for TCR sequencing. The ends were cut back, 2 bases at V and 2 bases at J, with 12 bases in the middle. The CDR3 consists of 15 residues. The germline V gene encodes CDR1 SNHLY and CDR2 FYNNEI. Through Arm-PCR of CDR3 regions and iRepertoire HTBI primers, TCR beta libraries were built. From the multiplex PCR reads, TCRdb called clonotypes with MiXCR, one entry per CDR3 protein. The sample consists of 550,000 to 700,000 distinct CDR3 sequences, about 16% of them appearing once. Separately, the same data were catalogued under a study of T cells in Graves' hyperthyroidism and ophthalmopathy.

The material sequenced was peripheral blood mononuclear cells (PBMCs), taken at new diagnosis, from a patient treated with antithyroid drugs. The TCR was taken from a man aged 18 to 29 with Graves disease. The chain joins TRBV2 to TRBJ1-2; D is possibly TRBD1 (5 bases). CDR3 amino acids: CASSELSTVNYGYTF. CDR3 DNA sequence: TGTGCCAGCAGTGAATTGTCGACAGTAAACTATGGCTACACCTTC.